This TCR beta chain was recovered during a study of CD8 T cells in Susac syndrome. The J segment lost 9 bases and the V segment lost 5 bases, leaving 13 bases of the junction unmatched. The CDR3 spans 15 residues. Germline V gives CDR1 LNHDA, CDR2 SQIVND (reference sequence). Patients with stable or active relapsing-remitting disease, all of them treatment-naive, made up the multiple sclerosis controls. In contrast to the negatively isolated CD8+ and CD4+ T cells, TEMRA cells were FACS-enriched. Random hexamers primed reverse transcription of about 0.45 to 1 ug RNA. With immunoSEQ multiplex PCR, TCR beta CDR3 was amplified across 54 Vbeta and 13 Jbeta. TCRdb re-analysed the immunoSEQ multiplex PCR reads in MiXCR, keeping a single row per CDR3 protein. The top ten clones hold more than 0.08% of a sample with 150,000 to 200,000 distinct CDR3 sequences, roughly 92% of them seen once.

The chain is built from TRBV19 and TRBJ2-1; 7 nucleotides align to TRBD1. This clonotype was sampled from a human donor with multiple sclerosis. Material for sequencing was CD4+ T cells from PBMCs. Here the CDR3 DNA reads TGTGCCAGTAGTTCCTCCGCAGCAGGGGGAAGTGAGCAGTTCTTC. This gives the protein CASSSSAAGGSEQFF. The whole variable domain, remainder taken from reference TRBV19 and TRBJ2-1, is DGGITQSPKYLFRKEGQNVTLSCEQNLNHDAMYWYRQDPGQGLRLIYYSQIVNDFQKGDIAEGYSVSREKKESFPLTVTSAQKNPTAFYLCASSSSAAGGSEQFFGPGTRLTVL.